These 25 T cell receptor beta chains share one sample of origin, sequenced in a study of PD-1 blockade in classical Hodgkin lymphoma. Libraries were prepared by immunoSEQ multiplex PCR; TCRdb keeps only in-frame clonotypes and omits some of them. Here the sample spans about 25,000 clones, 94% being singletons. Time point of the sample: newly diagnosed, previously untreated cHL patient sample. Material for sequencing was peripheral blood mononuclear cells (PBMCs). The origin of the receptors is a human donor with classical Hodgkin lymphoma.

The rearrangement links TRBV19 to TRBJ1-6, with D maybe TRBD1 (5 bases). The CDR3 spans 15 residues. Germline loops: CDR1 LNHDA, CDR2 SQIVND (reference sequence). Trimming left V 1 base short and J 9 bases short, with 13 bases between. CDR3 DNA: TGTGCCAGTAGTATAGCGGGGGGACGGAGTTCACCCCTCCACTTT. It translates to CASSIAGGRSSPLHF.

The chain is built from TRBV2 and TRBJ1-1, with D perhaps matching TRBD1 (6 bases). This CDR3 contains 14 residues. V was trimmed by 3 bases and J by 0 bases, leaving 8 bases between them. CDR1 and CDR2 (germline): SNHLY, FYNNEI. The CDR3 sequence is CASSETGMNTEAFF. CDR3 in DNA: TGTGCCAGCAGTGAGACAGGTATGAACACTGAAGCTTTCTTT. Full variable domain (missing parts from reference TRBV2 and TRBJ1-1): EPEVTQTPSHQVTQMGQEVILRCVPISNHLYFYWYRQILGQKVEFLVSFYNNEISEKSEIFDDQFSVERPDGSNFTLKIRSTKLEDSAMYFCASSETGMNTEAFFGQGTRLTVV.

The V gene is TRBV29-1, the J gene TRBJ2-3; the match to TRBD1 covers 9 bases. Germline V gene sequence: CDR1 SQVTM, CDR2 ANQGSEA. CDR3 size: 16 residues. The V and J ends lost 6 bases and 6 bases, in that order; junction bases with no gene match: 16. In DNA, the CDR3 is TGCAGCGTCGTACTATACTCCGGGACAGGGAGGGATACGCAGTATTTT. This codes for CSVVLYSGTGRDTQYF.

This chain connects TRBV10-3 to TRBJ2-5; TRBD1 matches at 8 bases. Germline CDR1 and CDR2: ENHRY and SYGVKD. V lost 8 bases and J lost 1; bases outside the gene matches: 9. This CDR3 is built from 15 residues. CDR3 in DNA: TGTGCCATCGGAGGGTCGACAGGGGCCCAAGAGACCCAGTACTTC. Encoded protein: CAIGGSTGAQETQYF.

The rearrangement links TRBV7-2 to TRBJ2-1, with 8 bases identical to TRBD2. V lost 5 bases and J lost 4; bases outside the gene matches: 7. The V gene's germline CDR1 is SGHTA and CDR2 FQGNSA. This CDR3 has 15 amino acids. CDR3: CASSPTSGAYNEQFF. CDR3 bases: TGTGCCAGCAGCCCAACTAGCGGAGCTTACAATGAGCAGTTCTTC.

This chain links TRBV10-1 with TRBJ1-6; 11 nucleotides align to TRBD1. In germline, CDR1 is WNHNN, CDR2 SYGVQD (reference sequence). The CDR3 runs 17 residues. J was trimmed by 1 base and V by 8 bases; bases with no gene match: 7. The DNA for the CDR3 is TGCGCCAGCCAGGGACAGGGGGAAGGTTCCTATAATTCACCCCTCCACTTT. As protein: CASQGQGEGSYNSPLHF.

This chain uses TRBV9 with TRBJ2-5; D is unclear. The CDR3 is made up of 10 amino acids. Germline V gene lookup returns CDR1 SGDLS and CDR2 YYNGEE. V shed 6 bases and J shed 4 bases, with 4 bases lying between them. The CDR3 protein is CASIRETQYF. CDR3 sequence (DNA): TGTGCCAGCATCCGAGAGACCCAGTACTTC.

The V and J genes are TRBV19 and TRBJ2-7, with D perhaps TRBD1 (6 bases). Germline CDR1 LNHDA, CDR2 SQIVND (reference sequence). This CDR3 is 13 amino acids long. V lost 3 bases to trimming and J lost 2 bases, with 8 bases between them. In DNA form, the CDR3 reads TGTGCCAGTAGTATGCGACAGGCCTACGAGCAGTACTTC. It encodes CASSMRQAYEQYF.

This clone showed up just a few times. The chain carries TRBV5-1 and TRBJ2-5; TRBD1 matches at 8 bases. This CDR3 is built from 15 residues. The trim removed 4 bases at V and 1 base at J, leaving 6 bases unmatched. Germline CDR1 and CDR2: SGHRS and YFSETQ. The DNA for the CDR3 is TGCGCCAGCAGCAGGACAGGGACGGGCCAAGAGACCCAGTACTTC. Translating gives CASSRTGTGQETQYF.

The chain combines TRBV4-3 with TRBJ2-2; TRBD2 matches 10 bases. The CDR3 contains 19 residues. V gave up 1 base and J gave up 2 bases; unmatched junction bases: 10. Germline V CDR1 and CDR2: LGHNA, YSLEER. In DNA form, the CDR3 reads TGCGCCAGCAGCCAAGGTCGGGCTAGCGGGGGTGAAAACACCGGGGAGCTGTTTTTT. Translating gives CASSQGRASGGENTGELFF.

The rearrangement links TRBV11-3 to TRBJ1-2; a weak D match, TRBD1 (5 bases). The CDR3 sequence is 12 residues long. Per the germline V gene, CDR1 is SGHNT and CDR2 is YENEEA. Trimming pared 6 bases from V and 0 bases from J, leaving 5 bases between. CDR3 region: CASRTANYGYTF. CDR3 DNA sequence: TGTGCCAGCAGGACAGCTAACTATGGCTACACCTTC.

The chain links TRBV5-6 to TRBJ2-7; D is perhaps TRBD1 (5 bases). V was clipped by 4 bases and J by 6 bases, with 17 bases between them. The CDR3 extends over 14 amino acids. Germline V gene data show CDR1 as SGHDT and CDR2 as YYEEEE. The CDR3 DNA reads TGTGCCAGCAGCCGAAGAAAGGGGTTGGGCGAGCAGTACTTC. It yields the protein CASSRRKGLGEQYF. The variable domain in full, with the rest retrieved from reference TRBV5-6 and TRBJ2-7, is DAGVTQSPTHLIKTRGQQVTLRCSPKSGHDTVSWYQQALGQGPQFIFQYYEEEERQRGNFPDRFSGHQFPNYSSELNVNALLLGDSALYLCASSRRKGLGEQYFGPGTRLTVT.

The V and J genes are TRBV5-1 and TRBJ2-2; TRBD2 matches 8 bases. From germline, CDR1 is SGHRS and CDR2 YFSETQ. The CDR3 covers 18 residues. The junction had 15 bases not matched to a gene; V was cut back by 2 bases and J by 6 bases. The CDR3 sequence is CASSLKLAGTGLPGELFF. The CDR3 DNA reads TGCGCCAGCAGCTTAAAGTTAGCGGGAACGGGCCTACCCGGGGAGCTGTTTTTT.

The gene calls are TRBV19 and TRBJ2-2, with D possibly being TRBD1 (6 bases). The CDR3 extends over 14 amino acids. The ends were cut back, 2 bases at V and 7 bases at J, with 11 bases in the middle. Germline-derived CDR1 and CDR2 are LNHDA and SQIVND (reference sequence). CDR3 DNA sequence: TGTGCCAGTAGTATATCAGGGGCAGGCGGGGAGCTGTTTTTT. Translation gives CASSISGAGGELFF.

CDR3 in DNA: TGTGCCAGCAGCCAAGATAGGGGACAGGCGACAGATACGCAGTATTTT. Encoded protein: CASSQDRGQATDTQYF. The chain is built from TRBV4-2 and TRBJ2-3; 8 bases map to TRBD1. The junction had 5 bases not matched to a gene; V was cut back by 0 bases and J by 3 bases. Germline V gives CDR1 LGHNA, CDR2 YNFKEQ. CDR3 length equals 16 residues.

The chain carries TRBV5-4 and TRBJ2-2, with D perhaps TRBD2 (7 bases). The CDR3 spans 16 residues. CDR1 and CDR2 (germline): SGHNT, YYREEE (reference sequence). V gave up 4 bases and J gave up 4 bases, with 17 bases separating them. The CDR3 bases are TGTGCCAGCAGCCGCGGGGGCCGTTCGGGCACCGGGGAGCTGTTTTTT. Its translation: CASSRGGRSGTGELFF.

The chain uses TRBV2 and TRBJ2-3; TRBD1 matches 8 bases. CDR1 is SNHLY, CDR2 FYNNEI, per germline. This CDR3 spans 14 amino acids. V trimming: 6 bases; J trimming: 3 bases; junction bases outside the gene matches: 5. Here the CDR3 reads CASSVTGGTDTQYF. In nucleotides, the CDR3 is TGTGCCAGCAGCGTTACAGGGGGGACAGATACGCAGTATTTT.

The CDR3 DNA is TGTGCCAGCAGTGACCCGGGGGGGCCGGGGAATGAGCAGTTCTTC. It is translated as CASSDPGGPGNEQFF. J is TRBJ2-1 and V is TRBV25-1; TRBD2 agrees at 8 bases. CDR3 length: 15 amino acids. CDR1 and CDR2 (germline): MGHDK, SYGVNS. The ends lost 3 bases at V and 7 bases at J; junction bases unmatched: 8.

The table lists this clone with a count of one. CDR3 DNA: TGTGCCAGCTCAGCAACTAGCGGGGGAGTCTACGAGCAGTACTTC. Translating it yields CASSATSGGVYEQYF. V gene TRBV18 combines with J gene TRBJ2-7; 11 nucleotides line up with TRBD2. Unmatched junction bases numbered 6, after V lost 5 bases and J lost 3 bases. The CDR3 has 15 amino acids. In germline, CDR1 is KGHSH, CDR2 LQKENI.

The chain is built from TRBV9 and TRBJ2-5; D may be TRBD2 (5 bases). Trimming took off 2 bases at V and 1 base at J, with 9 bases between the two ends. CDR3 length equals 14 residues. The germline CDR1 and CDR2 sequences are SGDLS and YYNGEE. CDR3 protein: CASSVSGSQETQYF. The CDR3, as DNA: TGTGCCAGCAGCGTTTCGGGGTCCCAAGAGACCCAGTACTTC.

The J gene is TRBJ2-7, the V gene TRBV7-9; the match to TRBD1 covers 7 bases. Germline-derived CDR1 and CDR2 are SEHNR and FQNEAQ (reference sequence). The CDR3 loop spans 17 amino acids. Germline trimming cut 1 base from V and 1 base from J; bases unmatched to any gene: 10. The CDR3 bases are TGTGCCAGCAGCTTAGGCCTACAGGGGCGTCTATCCTACGAGCAGTACTTC. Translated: CASSLGLQGRLSYEQYF.

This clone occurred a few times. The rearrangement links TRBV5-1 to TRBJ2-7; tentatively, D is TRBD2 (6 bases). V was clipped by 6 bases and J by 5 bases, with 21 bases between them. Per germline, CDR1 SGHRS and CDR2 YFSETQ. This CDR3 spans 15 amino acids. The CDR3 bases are TGCGCCAGCAAGGGGTTAGCGGCAGGGCGCGACGAGCAGTACTTC. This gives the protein CASKGLAAGRDEQYF.

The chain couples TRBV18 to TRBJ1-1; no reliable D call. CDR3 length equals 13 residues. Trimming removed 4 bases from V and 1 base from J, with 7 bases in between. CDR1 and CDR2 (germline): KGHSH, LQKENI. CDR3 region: CASSLSRNTEAFF. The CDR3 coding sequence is TGTGCCAGCTCACTATCTCGGAACACTGAAGCTTTCTTT. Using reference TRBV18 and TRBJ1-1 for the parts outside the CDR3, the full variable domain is NAGVMQNPRHLVRRRGQEARLRCSPMKGHSHVYWYRQLPEEGLKFMVYLQKENIIDESGMPKERFSAEFPKEGPSILRIQQVVRGDSAAYFCASSLSRNTEAFFGQGTRLTVV.

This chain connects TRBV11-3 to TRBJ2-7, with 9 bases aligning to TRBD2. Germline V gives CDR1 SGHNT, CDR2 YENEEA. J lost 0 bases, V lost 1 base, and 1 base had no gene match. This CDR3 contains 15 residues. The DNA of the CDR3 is TGTGCCAGCAGCTTAGTAGCGGGGGACTCCTACGAGCAGTACTTC. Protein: CASSLVAGDSYEQYF.

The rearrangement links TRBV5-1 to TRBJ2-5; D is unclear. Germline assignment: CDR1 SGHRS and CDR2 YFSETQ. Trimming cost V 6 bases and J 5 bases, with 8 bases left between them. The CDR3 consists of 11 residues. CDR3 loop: CASKSKETQYF. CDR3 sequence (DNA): TGCGCCAGCAAGTCTAAGGAGACCCAGTACTTC.